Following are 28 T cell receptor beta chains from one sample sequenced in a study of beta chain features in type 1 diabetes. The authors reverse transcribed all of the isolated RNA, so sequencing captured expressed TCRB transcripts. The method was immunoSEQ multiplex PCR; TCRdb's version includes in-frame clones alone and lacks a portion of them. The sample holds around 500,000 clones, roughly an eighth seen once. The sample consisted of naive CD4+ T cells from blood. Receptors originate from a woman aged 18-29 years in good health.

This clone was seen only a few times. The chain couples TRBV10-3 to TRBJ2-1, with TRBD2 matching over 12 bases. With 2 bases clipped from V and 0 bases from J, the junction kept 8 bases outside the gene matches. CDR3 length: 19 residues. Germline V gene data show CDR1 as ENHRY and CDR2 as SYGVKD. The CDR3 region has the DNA TGTGCCATCAGTGAGCCGGGACTAGCGGGCCGGAGCTCCTACAATGAGCAGTTCTTC. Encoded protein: CAISEPGLAGRSSYNEQFF.

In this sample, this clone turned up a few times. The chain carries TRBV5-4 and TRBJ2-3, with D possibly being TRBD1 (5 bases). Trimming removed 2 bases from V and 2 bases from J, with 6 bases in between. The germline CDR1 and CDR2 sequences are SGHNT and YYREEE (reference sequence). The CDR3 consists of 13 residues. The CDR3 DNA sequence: TGTGCCAGCAGCTTACAGGCCACAGATACGCAGTATTTT. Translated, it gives CASSLQATDTQYF.

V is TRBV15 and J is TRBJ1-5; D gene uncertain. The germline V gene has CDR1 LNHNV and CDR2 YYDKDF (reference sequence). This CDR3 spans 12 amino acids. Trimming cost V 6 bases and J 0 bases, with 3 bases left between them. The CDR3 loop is CATSLSNQPQHF. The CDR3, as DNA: TGTGCCACCAGTCTTAGCAATCAGCCCCAGCATTTT.

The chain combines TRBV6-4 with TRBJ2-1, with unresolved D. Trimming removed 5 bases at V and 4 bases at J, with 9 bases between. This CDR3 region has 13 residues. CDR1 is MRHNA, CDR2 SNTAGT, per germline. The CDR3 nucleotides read TGTGCCAGCAGTCAGGCGGTGTACAATGAGCAGTTCTTC. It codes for CASSQAVYNEQFF.

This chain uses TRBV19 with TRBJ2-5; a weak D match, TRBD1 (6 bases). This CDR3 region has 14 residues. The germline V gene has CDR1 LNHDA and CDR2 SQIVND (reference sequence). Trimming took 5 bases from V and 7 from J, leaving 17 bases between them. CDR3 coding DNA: TGTGCCAGTAGTCCTACAGGGTCCTCCGGGACCCAGTACTTC. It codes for CASSPTGSSGTQYF.

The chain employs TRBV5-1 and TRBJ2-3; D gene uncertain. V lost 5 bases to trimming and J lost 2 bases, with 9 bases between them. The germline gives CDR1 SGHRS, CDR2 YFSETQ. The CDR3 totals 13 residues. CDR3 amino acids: CASRSIPTDTQYF. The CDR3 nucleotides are TGCGCCAGCAGAAGCATCCCCACAGATACGCAGTATTTT.

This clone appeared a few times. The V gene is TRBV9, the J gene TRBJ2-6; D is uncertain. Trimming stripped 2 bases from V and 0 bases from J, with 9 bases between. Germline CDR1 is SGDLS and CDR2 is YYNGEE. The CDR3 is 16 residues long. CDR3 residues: CASSVATSSGANVLTF. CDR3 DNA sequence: TGTGCCAGCAGCGTCGCCACAAGCTCTGGGGCCAACGTCCTGACTTTC.

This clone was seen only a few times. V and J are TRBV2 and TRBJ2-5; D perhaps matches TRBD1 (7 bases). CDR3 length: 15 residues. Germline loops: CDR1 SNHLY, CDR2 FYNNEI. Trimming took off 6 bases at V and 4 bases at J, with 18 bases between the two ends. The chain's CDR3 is CASRGGQWAGETQYF. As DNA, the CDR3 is TGTGCCAGCAGGGGGGGACAGTGGGCCGGAGAGACCCAGTACTTC.

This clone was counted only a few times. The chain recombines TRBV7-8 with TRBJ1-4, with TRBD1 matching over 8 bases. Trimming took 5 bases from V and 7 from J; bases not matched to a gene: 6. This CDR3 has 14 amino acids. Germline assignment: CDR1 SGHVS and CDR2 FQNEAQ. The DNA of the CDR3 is TGTGCCAGCAGCCGAGACAGGGGTCCTGAAAAACTGTTTTTT. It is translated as CASSRDRGPEKLFF. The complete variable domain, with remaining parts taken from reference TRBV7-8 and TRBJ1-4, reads GAGVSQSPRYKVAKRGQDVALRCDPISGHVSLFWYQQALGQGPEFLTYFQNEAQLDKSGLPSDRFFAERPEGSVSTLKIQRTQQEDSAVYLCASSRDRGPEKLFFGSGTQLSVL.

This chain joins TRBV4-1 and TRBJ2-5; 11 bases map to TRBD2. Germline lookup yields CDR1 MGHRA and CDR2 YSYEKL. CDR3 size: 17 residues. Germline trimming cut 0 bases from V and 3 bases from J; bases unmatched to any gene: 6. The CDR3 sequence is CASSQDGTSGTKETQYF. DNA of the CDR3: TGCGCCAGCAGCCAAGATGGGACTAGCGGAACTAAAGAGACCCAGTACTTC.

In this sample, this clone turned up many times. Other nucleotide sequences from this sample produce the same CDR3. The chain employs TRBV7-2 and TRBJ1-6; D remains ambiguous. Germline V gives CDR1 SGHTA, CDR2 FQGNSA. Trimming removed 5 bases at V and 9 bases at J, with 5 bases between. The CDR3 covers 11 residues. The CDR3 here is CASSRGSPLHF. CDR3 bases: TGTGCCAGCAGCCGTGGTTCACCCCTCCACTTT. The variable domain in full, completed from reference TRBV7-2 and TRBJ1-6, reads GAGVSQSPSNKVTEKGKDVELRCDPISGHTALYWYRQSLGQGLEFLIYFQGNSAPDKSGLPSDRFSAERTGGSVSTLTIQRTQQEDSAVYLCASSRGSPLHFGNGTRLTVT.

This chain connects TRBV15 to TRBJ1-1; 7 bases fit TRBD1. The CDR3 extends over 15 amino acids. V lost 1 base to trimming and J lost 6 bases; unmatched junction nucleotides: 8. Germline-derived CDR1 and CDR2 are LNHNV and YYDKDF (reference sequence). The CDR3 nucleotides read TGTGCCACCAGCAGAGGTACAGGGGTCGGCCCTGAAGCTTTCTTT. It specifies CATSRGTGVGPEAFF.

CDR3 amino acids: CATSIQWDTGELFF. The CDR3 DNA reads as TGTGCCACCAGCATCCAGTGGGACACCGGGGAGCTGTTTTTT. This chain joins TRBV15 and TRBJ2-2; D gene unclear. Germline V gene sequence: CDR1 LNHNV, CDR2 YYDKDF (reference sequence). The length of the CDR3 is 14 residues. The V end was cut by 4 bases, the J end by 3 bases, with 9 bases between.

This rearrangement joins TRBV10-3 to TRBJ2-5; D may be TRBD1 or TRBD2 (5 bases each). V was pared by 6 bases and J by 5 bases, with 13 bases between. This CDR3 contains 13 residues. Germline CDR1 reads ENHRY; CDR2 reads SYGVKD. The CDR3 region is CAIRLRREETQYF. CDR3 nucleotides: TGTGCCATCAGGTTACGCAGGGAGGAGACCCAGTACTTC.

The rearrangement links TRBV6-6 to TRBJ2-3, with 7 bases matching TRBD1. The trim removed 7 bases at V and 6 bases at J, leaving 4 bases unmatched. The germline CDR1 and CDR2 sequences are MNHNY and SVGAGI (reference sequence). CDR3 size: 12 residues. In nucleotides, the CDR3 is TGTGCCAGCAACCAGGGGGTGGATACGCAGTATTTT. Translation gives CASNQGVDTQYF.

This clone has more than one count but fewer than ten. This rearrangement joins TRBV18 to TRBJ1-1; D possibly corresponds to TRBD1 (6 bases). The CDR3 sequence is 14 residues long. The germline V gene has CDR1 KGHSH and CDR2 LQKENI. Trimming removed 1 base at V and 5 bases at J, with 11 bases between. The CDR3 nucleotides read TGTGCCAGCTCACCACGTCAGGGGCGGACTGAAGCTTTCTTT. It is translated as CASSPRQGRTEAFF.

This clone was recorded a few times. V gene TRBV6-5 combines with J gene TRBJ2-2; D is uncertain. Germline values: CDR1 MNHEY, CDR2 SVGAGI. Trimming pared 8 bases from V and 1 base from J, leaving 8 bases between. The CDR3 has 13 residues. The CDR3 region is CASLWQNTGELFF. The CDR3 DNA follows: TGTGCCAGCCTTTGGCAGAACACCGGGGAGCTGTTTTTT.

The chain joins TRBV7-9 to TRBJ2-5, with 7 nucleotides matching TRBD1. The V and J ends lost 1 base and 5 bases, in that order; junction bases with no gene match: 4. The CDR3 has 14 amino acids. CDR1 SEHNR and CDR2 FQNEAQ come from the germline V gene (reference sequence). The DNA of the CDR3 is TGTGCCAGCAGCTTAGGACAGGGATTGGAGACCCAGTACTTC. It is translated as CASSLGQGLETQYF. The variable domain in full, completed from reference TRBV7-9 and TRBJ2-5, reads DTGVSQNPRHKITKRGQNVTFRCDPISEHNRLYWYRQTLGQGPEFLTYFQNEAQLEKSRLLSDRFSAERPKGSFSTLEIQRTEQGDSAMYLCASSLGQGLETQYFGPGTRLLVL.

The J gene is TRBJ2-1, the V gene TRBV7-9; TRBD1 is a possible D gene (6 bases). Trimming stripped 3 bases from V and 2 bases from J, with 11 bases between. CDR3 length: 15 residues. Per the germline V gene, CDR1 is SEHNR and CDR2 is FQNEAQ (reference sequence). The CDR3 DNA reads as TGTGCCAGCAGCTTGTCACAGGGCGCCTACAATGAGCAGTTCTTC. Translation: CASSLSQGAYNEQFF.

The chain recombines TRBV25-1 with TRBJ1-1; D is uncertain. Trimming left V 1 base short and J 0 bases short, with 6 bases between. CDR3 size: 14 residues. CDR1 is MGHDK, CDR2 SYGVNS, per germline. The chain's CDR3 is CASSESTVNTEAFF. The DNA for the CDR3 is TGTGCCAGCAGTGAATCCACAGTGAACACTGAAGCTTTCTTT.

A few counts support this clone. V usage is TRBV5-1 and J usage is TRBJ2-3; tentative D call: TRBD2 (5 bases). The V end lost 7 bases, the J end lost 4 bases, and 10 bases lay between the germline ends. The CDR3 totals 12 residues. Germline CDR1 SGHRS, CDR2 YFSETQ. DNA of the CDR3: TGCGCCAGCCGGCCGGGGTCAGATACGCAGTATTTT. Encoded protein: CASRPGSDTQYF.

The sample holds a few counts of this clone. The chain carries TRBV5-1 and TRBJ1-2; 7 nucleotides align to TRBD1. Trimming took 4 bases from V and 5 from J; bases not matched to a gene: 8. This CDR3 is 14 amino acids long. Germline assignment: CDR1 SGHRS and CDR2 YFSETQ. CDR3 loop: CASSGLQGRYGYTF. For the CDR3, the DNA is TGCGCCAGCAGCGGATTACAGGGGCGGTATGGCTACACCTTC.

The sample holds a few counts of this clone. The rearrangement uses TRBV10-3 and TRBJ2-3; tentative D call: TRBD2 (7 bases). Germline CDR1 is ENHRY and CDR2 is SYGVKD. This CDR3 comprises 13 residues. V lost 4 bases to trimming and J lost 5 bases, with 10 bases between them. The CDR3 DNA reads TGTGCCATCAGTGGGGGGGGCCAAGATACGCAGTATTTT. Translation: CAISGGGQDTQYF.

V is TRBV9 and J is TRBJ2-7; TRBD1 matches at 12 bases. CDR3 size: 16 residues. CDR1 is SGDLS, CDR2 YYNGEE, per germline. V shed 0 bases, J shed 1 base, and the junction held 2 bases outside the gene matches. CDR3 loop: CASSVGDRGLSYEQYF. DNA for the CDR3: TGTGCCAGCAGCGTAGGGGACAGGGGGCTATCCTACGAGCAGTACTTC.

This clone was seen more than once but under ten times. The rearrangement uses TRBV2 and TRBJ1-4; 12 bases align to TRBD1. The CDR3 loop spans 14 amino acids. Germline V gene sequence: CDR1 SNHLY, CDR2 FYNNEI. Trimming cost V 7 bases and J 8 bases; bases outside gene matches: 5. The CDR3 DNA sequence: TGTGCCAGCACACGGGACAGGGGGCAGGAAAAACTGTTTTTT. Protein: CASTRDRGQEKLFF.

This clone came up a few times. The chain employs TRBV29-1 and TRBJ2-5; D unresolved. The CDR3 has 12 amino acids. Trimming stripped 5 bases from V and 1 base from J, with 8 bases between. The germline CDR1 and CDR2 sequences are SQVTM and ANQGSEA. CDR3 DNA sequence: TGCAGCGTTACTCGGACCCAAGAGACCCAGTACTTC. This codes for CSVTRTQETQYF.

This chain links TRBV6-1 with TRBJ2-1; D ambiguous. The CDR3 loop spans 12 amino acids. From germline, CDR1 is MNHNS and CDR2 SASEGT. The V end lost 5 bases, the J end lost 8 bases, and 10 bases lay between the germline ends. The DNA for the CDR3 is TGTGCCAGCAGTTCTAGGTATGATGAGCAGTTCTTC. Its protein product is CASSSRYDEQFF.

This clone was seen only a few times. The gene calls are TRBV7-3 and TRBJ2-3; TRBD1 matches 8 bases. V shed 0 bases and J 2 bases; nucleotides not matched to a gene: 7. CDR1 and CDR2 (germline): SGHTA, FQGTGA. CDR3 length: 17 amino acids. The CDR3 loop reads CASSLTVGQAYTDTQYF. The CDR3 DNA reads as TGTGCCAGCAGCTTAACTGTGGGACAGGCGTACACAGATACGCAGTATTTT.